These 18 T cell receptor beta chains share one sample of origin, sequenced in a study of T cell responses to AZD1222 COVID-19 vaccine. The data were produced by immunoSEQ multiplex PCR, yet TCRdb's version contains in-frame clones alone and is incomplete. Among some 150,000 clones, 90% to 95% were seen once, and the ten largest hold around 2.8%. The starting material was peripheral blood, obtained on day 0 of MenACWY control vaccination. These receptors were obtained from an adult in good health.

V and J are TRBV30 and TRBJ2-7, with a weak D call TRBD2 (5 bases). Germline V gene lookup returns CDR1 GTSNPN and CDR2 SVGIG (reference sequence). The CDR3 covers 13 residues. V was pared by 2 bases and J by 6 bases, with 14 bases between. The CDR3 loop is CAWSRPNLAEQYF. In DNA, the CDR3 is TGTGCCTGGAGTCGCCCCAACCTAGCCGAGCAGTACTTC.

The chain links TRBV28 to TRBJ2-5, with TRBD2 identical over 7 bases. The V and J ends lost 4 bases and 1 base, in that order; junction bases with no gene match: 12. The CDR3 sequence is 17 residues long. Germline V gene sequence: CDR1 MDHEN, CDR2 SYDVKM. CDR3 DNA sequence: TGTGCCAGCAGTTCCCCGGGTAGCGGGCGCTTCCAAGAGACCCAGTACTTC. It translates to CASSSPGSGRFQETQYF.

The chain is built from TRBV19 and TRBJ2-7, with 10 nucleotides matching TRBD2. The trim removed 5 bases at V and 2 bases at J, leaving 3 bases unmatched. This CDR3 is 14 amino acids long. Germline V lookup: CDR1 LNHDA, CDR2 SQIVND (reference sequence). The CDR3: CASSGTSVAYEQYF. As DNA, the CDR3 is TGTGCCAGTAGTGGGACTAGCGTCGCCTACGAGCAGTACTTC. Full variable domain (missing parts from reference TRBV19 and TRBJ2-7): DGGITQSPKYLFRKEGQNVTLSCEQNLNHDAMYWYRQDPGQGLRLIYYSQIVNDFQKGDIAEGYSVSREKKESFPLTVTSAQKNPTAFYLCASSGTSVAYEQYFGPGTRLTVT.

In DNA, the CDR3 is TGTGCCATCAGTGAGTCGGGCGGGGGGTATGGCTACACCTTC. Translated: CAISESGGGYGYTF. The rearrangement uses TRBV10-3 and TRBJ1-2; possible D gene TRBD1, 5 bases. The CDR3 has 14 residues. Germline assignment: CDR1 ENHRY and CDR2 SYGVKD. The V end lost 0 bases, the J end lost 5 bases, and 10 bases lay between the germline ends.

This clone was seen more than once but under ten times. V usage is TRBV9 and J usage is TRBJ1-1, with 8 bases aligning to TRBD1. Germline V lookup: CDR1 SGDLS, CDR2 YYNGEE. The CDR3 length is 13 residues. V lost 0 bases, J lost 6 bases, and 1 base stayed unmatched. The CDR3 spells CASSVGQGSEAFF. Written as DNA, the CDR3 is TGTGCCAGCAGCGTAGGACAGGGGTCTGAAGCTTTCTTT.

V and J are TRBV3-1 (or the pseudogene TRBV3-2) and TRBJ1-3; no clear D. The CDR3 loop spans 14 amino acids. V lost 4 bases to trimming and J lost 4 bases, with 11 bases between them. The germline V gene encodes CDR1 LGHDT and CDR2 YNNKEL (reference sequence). For the CDR3, the DNA is TGTGCCAGCAGCCCCTCGACTGGGGGAAACACCATATATTTT. The encoded protein is CASSPSTGGNTIYF.

This chain links TRBV27 with TRBJ1-1, with TRBD1 as a possible D gene (5 bases). Trimming left V 2 bases short and J 4 bases short, with 5 bases between. Germline V gene data show CDR1 as MNHEY and CDR2 as SMNVEV (reference sequence). This CDR3 comprises 12 residues. DNA of the CDR3: TGTGCCAGCAGTTTAAGGGGCACTGAAGCTTTCTTT. Protein: CASSLRGTEAFF.

The chain uses TRBV6-1 and TRBJ2-5; D remains ambiguous. With 2 bases removed from V and 2 bases from J, the gap between germline ends came to 6 bases. Germline V lookup: CDR1 MNHNS, CDR2 SASEGT. The CDR3 covers 13 residues. CDR3 residues: CASSEHIQETQYF. In DNA, the CDR3 is TGTGCCAGCAGTGAACACATTCAAGAGACCCAGTACTTC.

CDR3 amino acids: CASSPTQGAGELFF. CDR3 DNA: TGTGCCAGCAGCCCTACCCAGGGGGCCGGGGAGCTGTTTTTT. The chain carries TRBV9 and TRBJ2-2; 7 bases are a match to TRBD1. This CDR3 region has 14 residues. CDR1 and CDR2 from the germline V gene are SGDLS and YYNGEE. J gave up 6 bases and V 4 bases, and 6 bases lay outside the gene matches.

This clone was counted once. This chain uses TRBV5-1 with TRBJ1-1, with 8 bases fitting TRBD1. The junction had 8 bases not matched to a gene; V was cut back by 4 bases and J by 6 bases. Germline CDR1 is SGHRS and CDR2 is YFSETQ. The CDR3 sequence is 14 residues long. The CDR3, as DNA: TGCGCCAGCAGCCTGACAGGGGAGTTCCCTGAAGCTTTCTTT. Protein: CASSLTGEFPEAFF.

The J gene is TRBJ1-1, the V gene TRBV7-9; maybe TRBD1 (5 bases). V was clipped by 4 bases and J by 0 bases, with 12 bases between them. This CDR3 contains 15 residues. Per germline, CDR1 SEHNR and CDR2 FQNEAQ (reference sequence). The CDR3 spells CASSSRGTMNTEAFF. For the CDR3, the DNA is TGTGCCAGCAGCTCTCGAGGGACTATGAACACTGAAGCTTTCTTT.

A single count supports this clone. The rearrangement uses TRBV19 and TRBJ2-1, with D unresolved. Germline assignment: CDR1 LNHDA and CDR2 SQIVND (reference sequence). The V and J ends lost 3 bases and 4 bases respectively, with 19 bases between them. There are 17 residues in the CDR3. CDR3 DNA sequence: TGTGCCAGTAGTATCCCTTATGAAGCCACCGAATACAATGAGCAGTTCTTC. Protein sequence: CASSIPYEATEYNEQFF.

This clone was seen a few times. Other nucleotide sequences from this sample produce the same CDR3. The V call is TRBV27, the J call TRBJ2-7, with unresolved D. The V gene's germline CDR1 is MNHEY and CDR2 SMNVEV (reference sequence). CDR3 length: 17 amino acids. The ends were cut back, 6 bases at V and 5 bases at J, with 26 bases in the middle. The CDR3 region is CASSQTHLRLKGHEQYF. Here the CDR3 DNA reads TGTGCCAGCAGCCAAACCCACCTCAGGTTAAAGGGCCACGAGCAGTACTTC.

The genes are TRBV10-3 and TRBJ1-2; 8 bases are a match to TRBD1. V lost 7 bases and J lost 4; bases outside the gene matches: 5. Germline CDR1 and CDR2: ENHRY and SYGVKD. This CDR3 is built from 13 residues. The CDR3 nucleotides read TGTGCCATCACCAAGGACAGGGCCTATGGCTACACCTTC. It encodes CAITKDRAYGYTF.

This chain joins TRBV30 and TRBJ1-3, with 7 bases that match TRBD1. Germline CDR1 GTSNPN, CDR2 SVGIG (reference sequence). J gave up 2 bases and V 5 bases, and 0 bases lay outside the gene matches. The CDR3 contains 12 residues. The CDR3 sequence is CAWGQAGNTIYF. CDR3 bases: TGTGCCTGGGGACAGGCTGGAAACACCATATATTTT.

The rearrangement uses TRBV5-5 and TRBJ2-7, with a weak D call TRBD1 (6 bases). Germline CDR1 and CDR2: SGHKS and YYEKEE (reference sequence). Trimming removed 0 bases from V and 5 bases from J, with 12 bases in between. The CDR3 sequence is 14 residues long. The CDR3 DNA sequence: TGTGCCAGCAGCTTGGACAGGGTATTAGACGAGCAGTACTTC. Protein sequence: CASSLDRVLDEQYF.

The rearrangement links TRBV5-1 to TRBJ1-4; TRBD1 matches 8 bases. The germline gives CDR1 SGHRS, CDR2 YFSETQ. Unmatched junction bases numbered 10, after V lost 3 bases and J lost 6 bases. The CDR3 is made up of 16 amino acids. The CDR3 region is CASSYTRTGRDEKLFF. For the CDR3, the DNA is TGCGCCAGCAGCTACACCCGGACAGGGAGGGATGAAAAACTGTTTTTT. The full variable domain, completed using reference TRBV5-1 and TRBJ1-4, is KAGVTQTPRYLIKTRGQQVTLSCSPISGHRSVSWYQQTPGQGLQFLFEYFSETQRNKGNFPGRFSGRQFSNSRSEMNVSTLELGDSALYLCASSYTRTGRDEKLFFGSGTQLSVL.

This sequence joins TRBV20-1 and TRBJ1-1; D is perhaps TRBD1 (5 bases). The CDR3 spans 10 residues. Germline V lookup: CDR1 DFQATT, CDR2 SNEGSKA (reference sequence). The V and J ends lost 6 bases and 11 bases respectively, with 13 bases between them. CDR3: CSAGPGYAFF. CDR3 coding DNA: TGCAGTGCGGGACCAGGGTATGCTTTCTTT.